This TCR beta chain was documented in a study of blood T cell repertoires in COVID-19. About the study: The study drew acute and convalescent COVID-19 samples from the United States, Italy and Spain. T cells, B-cell-depleted T cells, or PBMCs provided the cDNA or gDNA that served as material.

Methods used by the authors: Estimated nucleated cell counts came from reference gene primer amplification. Libraries were prepared by immunoSEQ multiplex PCR; TCRdb keeps only in-frame clonotypes and omits some of them. D and trimming were read from the DNA, whereas the V and J calls and clone size are those reported in that table. The sample holds 100,000 to 120,000 clones; 87% are singletons and the top ten take around 4.8%. The CDR3 runs to 15 residues. Trimming left V 5 bases short and J 0 bases short, with 10 bases between. The germline gives CDR1 MGHRA, CDR2 YSYEKL. This clone was seen only a few times.

The chain uses TRBV4-1 and TRBJ2-2; TRBD1 might be the D (6 bases). The TCR was taken from a human donor in a cohort sampled during active COVID-19. The sequenced sample was peripheral blood. CDR3 protein: CASSAHRANTGELFF. The CDR3 DNA reads as TGCGCCAGCAGCGCGCACAGGGCGAACACCGGGGAGCTGTTTTTT.